The clone carrying this TCR beta chain is medium-sized (0.01 to 0.1%) by share. What it recognizes is unknown. The CDR3 is made up of 14 amino acids. Germline values: CDR1 DFQATT, CDR2 SNEGSKA (reference sequence). V lost 3 bases and J 1 base, leaving 13 bases between the germline ends. The record originates from a study of spatial heterogeneity in lung cancer. Study observations and caveats: The number of expanded tumor alpha and beta chains correlated with mutation number.

Described time point: sample taken at primary tumor resection. There were 72 donors, all of them untreated patients with early-stage non-small cell lung cancer. Unsorted tumor, nontumor lung tissue or cryopreserved PBMC supplied the whole RNA. TCRdb reanalysed the 5' RACE reads using MiXCR and keeps one entry per CDR3 protein. Counted here are 1,200 or so distinct CDR3 sequences, about 11% occurring once; the ten biggest clones make up over 20%. This receptor was obtained from a male donor with early-stage non-small cell lung cancer. The chain combines TRBV20-1 with TRBJ2-7; D gene ambiguous. The sequencing here drew on lung tumor tissue, taken at surgery. The CDR3 sequence: CSARPPRISYEQYF. The CDR3, as DNA: TGCAGTGCTAGGCCCCCGCGGATTTCCTACGAGCAGTACTTC.